Below, 26 T cell receptor beta chains from the same sample are listed, as sequenced in a study of T cell repertoires in cytomegalovirus infection. TCRdb called the reads again in MiXCR, with one record for every CDR3 protein. This sample has about 130,000 distinct CDR3 sequences, with 32% found just once. Their antigens are not known. The material sequenced was CD8+ T cells from cultured PBMCs, taken from culture after CMV antigen stimulation. The receptors derive from a human donor in good health (CMV status not recorded). Some clones in this sample may be carry-over from other donors' samples.

The chain combines TRBV5-1 with TRBJ1-2; 7 bases line up with TRBD1. This CDR3 has 15 amino acids. The J segment lost 5 bases and the V segment lost 0 bases, leaving 7 bases of the junction unmatched. Germline values: CDR1 SGHRS, CDR2 YFSETQ. This CDR3 reads CASSLGQGPWYGYTF. The CDR3 nucleotides read TGCGCCAGCAGCTTGGGACAGGGACCGTGGTATGGCTACACCTTC. Supplemented by reference TRBV5-1 and TRBJ1-2, the full variable domain reads KAGVTQTPRYLIKTRGQQVTLSCSPISGHRSVSWYQQTPGQGLQFLFEYFSETQRNKGNFPGRFSGRQFSNSRSEMNVSTLELGDSALYLCASSLGQGPWYGYTFGSGTRLTVV.

In nucleotides, the CDR3 is TGTGCCAGCAGCCAAGGTCATCAGTTAACCGACAACTTCTCTGGGGCCAACGTCCTGACTTTC. Its protein product is CASSQGHQLTDNFSGANVLTF. V usage is TRBV3-1 and J usage is TRBJ2-6, with unresolved D. V lost 1 base and J 0 bases, leaving 22 bases between the germline ends. CDR1 and CDR2 from the germline V gene are LGHDT and YNNKEL (reference sequence). The CDR3 length is 21 residues.

The J gene is TRBJ2-7, the V gene TRBV7-6; D is perhaps TRBD2 (7 bases). The germline V gene has CDR1 SGHVS and CDR2 FNYEAQ. The CDR3 consists of 14 residues. Trimming removed 3 bases at V and 5 bases at J, with 14 bases between. CDR3 coding DNA: TGTGCCAGCAGCTTCGGGGGGCTGGGAAACGAGCAGTACTTC. The encoded protein is CASSFGGLGNEQYF.

This clonotype was picked up a small number of times. The chain couples TRBV7-2 to TRBJ1-6; D call uncertain. Trimming took off 3 bases at V and 8 bases at J, with 8 bases between the two ends. This CDR3 is 13 amino acids long. Germline V lookup: CDR1 SGHTA, CDR2 FQGNSA. The CDR3 bases are TGTGCCAGCAGCTTTGGGTTGGATTCACCCCTCCACTTT. It translates to CASSFGLDSPLHF.

The rearrangement joins TRBV7-6 to TRBJ2-7; either TRBD1 or TRBD2 may fit D (5 bases each). V gave up 1 base and J gave up 3 bases, with 7 bases separating them. This CDR3 is 13 amino acids long. From germline, CDR1 is SGHVS and CDR2 FNYEAQ. The CDR3 sequence is CASSLGGNYEQYF. The CDR3 DNA reads as TGTGCCAGCAGCTTAGGGGGGAACTACGAGCAGTACTTC.

The chain combines TRBV7-9 with TRBJ1-2; D uncertain. V shed 7 bases and J shed 0 bases, with 18 bases lying between them. Germline values: CDR1 SEHNR, CDR2 FQNEAQ (reference sequence). This CDR3 spans 16 amino acids. CDR3 nucleotide sequence: TGTGCCAGCACCACCGGGGTGAGGGAGGCTAACTATGGCTACACCTTC. Amino acids: CASTTGVREANYGYTF.

This chain uses TRBV9 with TRBJ2-3; possible D gene TRBD1, 5 bases. Germline CDR1 is SGDLS and CDR2 is YYNGEE. This CDR3 contains 15 residues. Between the trimmed V and J ends, which lost 0 bases and 0 bases, there was a span of 8 bases. In DNA form, the CDR3 reads TGTGCCAGCAGCGTAGTAGGGGTTAGCACAGATACGCAGTATTTT. This translates into CASSVVGVSTDTQYF. Full variable domain (outside the CDR3, taken from reference TRBV9 and TRBJ2-3): DSGVTQTPKHLITATGQRVTLRCSPRSGDLSVYWYQQSLDQGLQFLIQYYNGEERAKGNILERFSAQQFPDLHSELNLSSLELGDSALYFCASSVVGVSTDTQYFGPGTRLTVL.

This clonotype was found a few times. Written as DNA, the CDR3 is TGTGCCAGCAGCGGGGCGGGACAGGACTTATATAGCAATCAGCCCCAGCATTTT. This translates into CASSGAGQDLYSNQPQHF. The genes are TRBV2 and TRBJ1-5; 8 positions agree with TRBD1. The CDR3 has 18 amino acids. Per the germline V gene, CDR1 is SNHLY and CDR2 is FYNNEI. J lost 0 bases, V lost 6 bases, and 13 bases had no gene match.

CDR3 nucleotide sequence: TGTGCCAGCAGTTTAGCGCCCGTGGGGGTCCCTACCGGGGAGCTGTTTTTT. It translates to CASSLAPVGVPTGELFF. The chain links TRBV12-3 or TRBV12-4 to TRBJ2-2; either TRBD1 or TRBD2 may supply D (5 bases each). Trimming cost V 0 bases and J 5 bases, with 16 bases left between them. The CDR3 runs to 17 residues.

Ten or more counts support this clonotype. This sequence joins TRBV7-2 and TRBJ1-5, with TRBD1 matching 7 bases. Germline-derived CDR1 and CDR2 are SGHTA and FQGNSA. The CDR3 covers 18 residues. Trimming at V came to 1 base and at J to 0 bases, leaving 9 bases not matched to a gene. CDR3: CASSLGPDRYYSNQPQHF. CDR3 DNA: TGTGCCAGCAGCTTAGGACCGGACAGGTATTATAGCAATCAGCCCCAGCATTTT. The full variable domain, rest sourced from reference TRBV7-2 and TRBJ1-5, is GAGVSQSPSNKVTEKGKDVELRCDPISGHTALYWYRQSLGQGLEFLIYFQGNSAPDKSGLPSDRFSAERTGGSVSTLTIQRTQQEDSAVYLCASSLGPDRYYSNQPQHFGDGTRLSIL.

The gene calls are TRBV7-2 and TRBJ2-7, with D possibly TRBD2 on 6 matching bases. Trimming left V 5 bases short and J 7 bases short, with 12 bases between. The germline V gene encodes CDR1 SGHTA and CDR2 FQGNSA. The CDR3 spans 12 residues. CDR3: CASSPTRGEQYF. The CDR3 DNA follows: TGTGCCAGCAGCCCAACACGGGGGGAGCAGTACTTC.

In DNA, the CDR3 is TGTGCCATCAGTGGATTTATAAGGGGCCCAAGCTCCTACGAGCAGTACTTC. Its translation is CAISGFIRGPSSYEQYF. The chain employs TRBV10-3 and TRBJ2-7; maybe TRBD1 (5 bases). The CDR3 totals 17 residues. Germline loops: CDR1 ENHRY, CDR2 SYGVKD. Trimming pared 4 bases from V and 0 bases from J, leaving 19 bases between.

This clonotype was counted between two and nine times. The chain employs TRBV4-2 and TRBJ1-2, with 10 bases aligning to TRBD1. Looked up from germline, CDR1 is LGHNA and CDR2 is YNFKEQ. The junction had 14 bases not matched to a gene; V was cut back by 4 bases and J by 3 bases. The CDR3 loop spans 18 amino acids. The CDR3 loop is CASSPRVRQGADDYGYTF. For the CDR3, the DNA is TGTGCCAGCAGCCCGCGAGTGAGACAGGGGGCCGACGACTATGGCTACACCTTC.

This clonotype was counted only a few times. V usage is TRBV6-6 and J usage is TRBJ2-1; TRBD1 is a possible D gene (5 bases). Germline V gene data show CDR1 as MNHNY and CDR2 as SVGAGI (reference sequence). The length of the CDR3 is 13 residues. Trimming stripped 0 bases from V and 8 bases from J, with 8 bases between. The CDR3 loop is CASSYSRTYEQFF. DNA for the CDR3: TGTGCCAGCAGTTACTCGCGGACATATGAGCAGTTCTTC.

With regard to this clonotype: The junction departs from the called germline gene at one end, perhaps through a read error. The genes are TRBV4-1 and TRBJ2-2, with D unresolved. Germline assignment: CDR1 MGHRA and CDR2 YSYEKL. The CDR3 is 15 residues long. CDR3 loop: CASSQDRASGGELFF. CDR3 nucleotide sequence: TGTGCCAGCAGCCAAGATCGAGCCTCCGGGGGGGAGCTGTTTTTT.

The CDR3 sequence is CASREQAVLTNEQYF. The CDR3, as DNA: TGTGCCAGCAGGGAACAGGCGGTATTAACCAACGAGCAGTACTTC. The rearrangement joins TRBV2 to TRBJ2-7, with D possibly matching TRBD1 (5 bases). The V end was cut by 6 bases, the J end by 5 bases, with 20 bases between. The germline V gene encodes CDR1 SNHLY and CDR2 FYNNEI. The CDR3 is 15 residues long. Using reference TRBV2 and TRBJ2-7 for the parts outside the CDR3, the full variable domain is EPEVTQTPSHQVTQMGQEVILRCVPISNHLYFYWYRQILGQKVEFLVSFYNNEISEKSEIFDDQFSVERPDGSNFTLKIRSTKLEDSAMYFCASREQAVLTNEQYFGPGTRLTVT.

The V and J genes are TRBV12-3 or TRBV12-4 and TRBJ2-1, with a tentative D call TRBD1 (6 bases). V lost 0 bases to trimming and J lost 9 bases, with 12 bases between them. This CDR3 has 14 residues. CDR3 in DNA: TGTGCCAGCAGTTTAGCAAACAGGGTGGGTGAGCAGTTCTTC. This sequence encodes CASSLANRVGEQFF.

The CDR3 DNA is TGTGCCAGCAGCCAAGAGCCTCCGGGGACAATCCCCAACACTGAAGCTTTCTTT. As protein: CASSQEPPGTIPNTEAFF. The V call is TRBV3-1, the J call TRBJ1-1, with a weak D call TRBD1 (6 bases). Germline V gives CDR1 LGHDT, CDR2 YNNKEL (reference sequence). This CDR3 spans 18 amino acids. The V end was cut by 0 bases, the J end by 2 bases, with 19 bases between.

The chain employs TRBV4-1 and TRBJ2-1; D perhaps matches TRBD1 (6 bases). V shed 4 bases and J shed 0 bases, with 13 bases lying between them. The CDR3 covers 16 residues. The V gene's germline CDR1 is MGHRA and CDR2 YSYEKL. Here the CDR3 DNA reads TGCGCCAGCAGCCGTGGACAGTCAATCTCCTACAATGAGCAGTTCTTC. Encoded protein: CASSRGQSISYNEQFF.

The table lists this clonotype with a few counts. The chain couples TRBV15 to TRBJ2-7; TRBD2 aligns across 8 bases. J lost 0 bases, V lost 11 bases, and 6 bases had no gene match. CDR1 LNHNV and CDR2 YYDKDF come from the germline V gene (reference sequence). The CDR3 is 13 residues long. The DNA for the CDR3 is TGTGCCTCCCGGGGGGGCTCCTCCTACGAGCAGTACTTC. Amino acids: CASRGGSSYEQYF. Full variable domain (rest looked up from reference TRBV15 and TRBJ2-7): DAMVIQNPRYQVTQFGKPVTLSCSQTLNHNVMYWYQQKSSQAPKLLFHYYDKDFNNEADTPDNFQSRRPNTSFCFLDIRSPGLGDTAMYLCASRGGSSYEQYFGPGTRLTVT.

The genes are TRBV19 and TRBJ2-4; TRBD2 might be the D (7 bases). Trimming stripped 3 bases from V and 2 bases from J, with 20 bases between. CDR1 is LNHDA and CDR2 is SQIVND in the germline V gene (reference sequence). This CDR3 has 18 residues. This chain's CDR3 is CASSITGRGPESKNIQYF. The CDR3 DNA reads as TGTGCCAGTAGTATTACAGGGAGGGGCCCCGAGTCCAAAAACATTCAGTACTTC.

The V call is TRBV5-3, the J call TRBJ2-7; 9 nucleotides agree with TRBD1. TRBV5-3 falls under the ORF class, with uncertain function. V was pared by 8 bases and J by 5 bases, with 14 bases of the junction left unmatched. The CDR3 is 15 residues long. The CDR3 protein is CASSPIQGAHHEQYF. In DNA form, the CDR3 reads TGTGCCAGCAGCCCTATACAGGGGGCGCACCACGAGCAGTACTTC.

The chain carries TRBV28 and TRBJ2-7, with no clear D. The ends were cut back, 4 bases at V and 0 bases at J, with 13 bases in the middle. There are 15 residues in the CDR3. CDR1 is MDHEN and CDR2 is SYDVKM in the germline V gene. CDR3 amino acids: CASSSGPSVSYEQYF. The CDR3, as DNA: TGTGCCAGCAGTTCCGGACCTTCTGTCTCCTACGAGCAGTACTTC. Based on the CDR3 plus reference TRBV28 and TRBJ2-7, the full variable domain is DVKVTQSSRYLVKRTGEKVFLECVQDMDHENMFWYRQDPGLGLRLIYFSYDVKMKEKGDIPEGYSVSREKKERFSLILESASTNQTSMYLCASSSGPSVSYEQYFGPGTRLTVT.

This clonotype has ten or more counts. The chain uses TRBV7-2 and TRBJ1-6; D gene ambiguous. The V gene's germline CDR1 is SGHTA and CDR2 FQGNSA. V lost 7 bases to trimming and J lost 10 bases, with 14 bases between them. This CDR3 has 13 amino acids. The CDR3 sequence: CASTRSLTSPLHF. Written as DNA, the CDR3 is TGTGCCAGCACCAGATCTTTAACCTCACCCCTCCACTTT.

The table lists this clonotype with many counts. The chain links TRBV11-2 to TRBJ2-7; either TRBD1 or TRBD2 may supply D (6 bases each). There are 14 residues in the CDR3. Deletions cut 5 bases from V and 2 bases from J, with 13 bases between. The germline CDR1 and CDR2 sequences are SGHAT and FQNNGV. CDR3: CASSKVGGPYEQYF. In DNA, the CDR3 is TGTGCCAGCAGCAAAGTCGGGGGCCCCTACGAGCAGTACTTC.

This clonotype has only a few counts. The chain couples TRBV7-8 to TRBJ2-7; possible D gene TRBD1, 6 bases. CDR3 size: 13 residues. Germline lookup yields CDR1 SGHVS and CDR2 FQNEAQ. Trimming took 2 bases from V and 6 from J, leaving 11 bases between them. CDR3 protein: CASSLLGRGEQYF. The CDR3 nucleotides are TGTGCCAGCAGCTTATTGGGCAGGGGCGAGCAGTACTTC.